The present TCR beta chain was sequenced within a study of post-analysis software for immune sequencing data. In its sample, this clonotype was seen many times. Its antigen is undetermined. CDR3 size: 14 residues. V dropped 1 base and J dropped 4 bases, with 10 bases sitting between them. Germline-derived CDR1 and CDR2 are LGHNA and YNFKEQ. Each TCR beta cDNA library carried unique molecular identifiers. The T cell input of roughly 0.95 to 11 million gave hundreds of thousands of cDNA molecules. MiXCR was run by TCRdb on the PCR reads, yielding one entry per CDR3 protein. The table has about 380,000 distinct CDR3 sequences, approximately 38% seen once; the top ten hold about an eighth. Study results and caveats: Patients carried roughly 5 TRBV segments more frequently than controls did, and TRBV5-6, TRBV5-1 and TRBV20-1 were among them. By F measure, samples from a shared preparation batch strongly co-clustered.

The sample was blood. V and J are TRBV4-2 and TRBJ1-2, with D maybe TRBD1 (6 bases). This TCR came from a girl aged 5 to 17 with multiple sclerosis. In nucleotides, the CDR3 is TGTGCCAGCAGCCAAGGAGACAGGATCTATGGCTACACCTTC. This translates into CASSQGDRIYGYTF.